This T cell receptor beta chain is from a study of T cell responses to AZD1222 COVID-19 vaccine (dated by TCRdb to 2020 to 2023). About the study as a whole: Because spike-specific TCR depth and breadth did not differ between the two schedules, AZD1222 recipients who got a second dose at roughly 4 weeks were pooled with those who got a second dose at roughly 12 weeks. TCR sequencing was performed for 233 trial participants, of whom around 200 were given two doses of AZD1222 and 26 were given two doses of MenACWY control vaccine. Trial participants were enrolled by age into subgroups of 18-55, 56-69 and 70-plus years, and around 150, 28 and 57 TCR-sequenced participants, respectively, were included in these subgroups.

The label giving this sample's time point can be read as: baseline before first vaccination. Samples from vaccinated people were obtained from the UK trials COV001 and COV002, which included a single-blind randomized controlled phase 2/3 trial of AZD1222 (ChAdOx1 nCoV-19) in healthy adults. For TCRbeta chain sequencing, PBMC samples from trial participants were taken at day 0 and at day 28 after the second dose. Counted from cysteine to phenylalanine, this CDR3 has 15 amino acids. CDR3 DNA is the only sequence kept; it has 45 bases, read in frame from the first base. Ends trimmed: V by 2 bases, J by 4 bases; bases unmatched to a gene: 5. The germline V gene encodes CDR1 GTSNPN and CDR2 SVGIG (reference sequence). Remarks on this clone: No antigen is known for it. Base-call qualities are not available, and no considerably larger clone is one nucleotide away.

What the study reported, not specific to this receptor: No day 14 peak-response samples were available, so repertoires were characterized only after the peak T cell response. Conclusions about previously exposed vaccinees are limited, since just a handful of AZD1222 recipients were seropositive for SARS-CoV-2 at baseline. Nearly half of unique spike-specific TCRs reportedly recognized epitopes outside regions mutated in the B.1.351 and B.1.1.7 variants. Participants were mostly white British and included more females than males, and it was suggested by the authors that clonal diversity may have been underestimated. After two AZD1222 doses, spike-specific TCR breadth and depth were significantly higher than at day 0 and than in MenACWY recipients. The whole spike protein was spanned by vaccine-associated CD4 TCRs, and dominant responses were seen in regions 160-218 and 743-854. In the small 56-69-year group, the increase in depth fell short of significance, most likely because of low power.

The CDR3 regions of human TCRbeta chains were analyzed by immunosequencing. As for how the authors treated the data: TCRs in the repertoires were matched against a reference library of SARS-CoV-2-specific TCRs that had been generated with the MIRA antigen-specificity platform. Breadth meant the fraction of unique TCRs that were SARS-CoV-2-associated, whereas depth meant the fraction of total T cells that were SARS-CoV-2-associated. Using the MIRA data, each spike-specific TCR was mapped to the spike region that the TCR reacts to and placed in a CD4 or CD8 class. Log10-transformed breadth and depth values were compared by one-way ANOVA with Sidak's multiple comparisons tests. This immuneACCESS table, as held by TCRdb, lists in-frame sequences with V and J called but not all clones. Of the missing ones, under half trace to an unresolved V gene in checked studies; the others have no known cause. V and J calls and clone size follow that table, whereas D and trimming were derived from the DNA. The sample table lists tens of thousands of clones, about 90% of them with a count of one. The ten biggest clones cover over 1.2% of the sample.

The chain uses TRBV30 and TRBJ1-2, and TRBD1 matches 12 of the central bases. The sequencing here drew on peripheral blood, taken on day 0 of AZD1222 vaccination. This receptor was obtained from an adult in good health. The CDR3 sequence is CAWSRDRGQVYGYTF. The nucleotide sequence is TGTGCCTGGAGTCGGGACAGGGGGCAGGTCTATGGCTACACCTTC.